What follows are 20 T cell receptor beta chains derived from one specimen sequenced in a study of blood T cell repertoires in COVID-19. Data came from immunoSEQ multiplex PCR; TCRdb stores just in-frame clones and leaves some out. The sample shows under 110,000 clones, under 90% of them seen only once. The material sequenced was peripheral blood. These receptors all stem from a woman aged 55-69 years with acute or convalescent COVID-19.

J is TRBJ1-2 and V is TRBV5-4; weak D call: TRBD1 (6 bases). This CDR3 contains 13 residues. The germline V gene has CDR1 SGHNT and CDR2 YYREEE (reference sequence). V was clipped by 5 bases and J by 7 bases, with 15 bases between them. Here the CDR3 reads CASRSQARGGYTF. CDR3 coding DNA: TGTGCCAGCAGATCTCAGGCCAGGGGTGGCTACACCTTC.

This chain connects TRBV4-1 to TRBJ1-2, with D maybe TRBD1 (5 bases). In germline, CDR1 is MGHRA, CDR2 YSYEKL. The CDR3 has 16 amino acids. The germline V and J ends were trimmed by 0 bases and 8 bases, with 19 bases remaining between them. The CDR3 sequence: CASSQDRGVALGGYTF. As DNA, the CDR3 is TGCGCCAGCAGCCAAGATCGGGGGGTCGCCCTAGGCGGCTACACCTTC.

The CDR3 DNA reads TGTGCCAGCAGATTCAGGAGCAATCAGCCCCAGCATTTT. It yields the protein CASRFRSNQPQHF. The chain uses TRBV12-3 or TRBV12-4 and TRBJ1-5; no reliable D call. The CDR3 covers 13 residues. Trimming pared 6 bases from V and 1 base from J, leaving 7 bases between.

This clone was picked up one time. This chain connects TRBV6-2 or TRBV6-3 to TRBJ2-7; TRBD2 might be the D (5 bases). CDR1 and CDR2 from the germline V gene are MNHEY and SVGEGT. This CDR3 has 15 amino acids. The V gene lost 2 bases and the J gene lost 5 bases, with 16 bases spanning the gap. The CDR3, as DNA: TGTGCCAGCAGTTACAACGGTTTCGGGAATGACGAGCAGTACTTC. It is translated as CASSYNGFGNDEQYF.

This clone was found once. The chain's CDR3 is CASSTGGGGYTF. The CDR3 DNA reads as TGTGCCAGCAGTACAGGGGGGGGTGGCTACACCTTC. The rearrangement uses TRBV2 and TRBJ1-2, with 8 bases aligning to TRBD1. Germline-derived CDR1 and CDR2 are SNHLY and FYNNEI. The J segment lost 7 bases and the V segment lost 5 bases, leaving 3 bases of the junction unmatched. The CDR3 is 12 amino acids. The whole variable domain, remainder taken from reference TRBV2 and TRBJ1-2, is EPEVTQTPSHQVTQMGQEVILRCVPISNHLYFYWYRQILGQKVEFLVSFYNNEISEKSEIFDDQFSVERPDGSNFTLKIRSTKLEDSAMYFCASSTGGGGYTFGSGTRLTVV.

The chain is built from TRBV29-1 and TRBJ2-1, with TRBD2 matching 7 bases. The CDR3 has 15 residues. With 6 bases clipped from V and 8 bases from J, the junction kept 16 bases outside the gene matches. Germline CDR1 is SQVTM and CDR2 is ANQGSEA. CDR3 sequence (DNA): TGCAGCGTCGCGGGCGGGGGATCGGGGTACGATGAGCAGTTCTTC. It is translated as CSVAGGGSGYDEQFF.

The chain has TRBV4-1 and TRBJ2-4; D may be TRBD1 (6 bases). Germline CDR1 is MGHRA and CDR2 is YSYEKL. The germline V and J ends were trimmed by 1 base and 1 base, with 20 bases remaining between them. The CDR3 extends over 19 amino acids. DNA of the CDR3: TGCGCCAGCAGCCAAGCAGTTGACATGGGTACAGGGGCCAAAAACATTCAGTACTTC. This translates into CASSQAVDMGTGAKNIQYF.

The CDR3 spells CASSLGVRPGQGRHNEQFF. DNA for the CDR3: TGTGCCAGCAGCTTAGGGGTCAGACCCGGACAGGGCCGGCACAATGAGCAGTTCTTC. This chain connects TRBV7-2 to TRBJ2-1; 8 nucleotides agree with TRBD1. This CDR3 region has 19 residues. Germline V gives CDR1 SGHTA, CDR2 FQGNSA. Trimming at V came to 1 base and at J to 5 bases, leaving 16 bases not matched to a gene.

The CDR3 region has the DNA TGCGCCAGCAGCCAGGACAGGGGCTTTCAGCGGGCCAAGGAGTTGAATGAGCAGTTCTTC. Protein product: CASSQDRGFQRAKELNEQFF. V usage is TRBV4-1 and J usage is TRBJ2-1; 9 nucleotides agree with TRBD1. Looked up from germline, CDR1 is MGHRA and CDR2 is YSYEKL. The junction had 22 bases not matched to a gene; V was cut back by 3 bases and J by 7 bases. There are 20 residues in the CDR3.

This clone was counted only a few times. The chain has TRBV25-1 and TRBJ2-2; the D gene is possibly TRBD2 (5 bases). Germline CDR1 and CDR2: MGHDK and SYGVNS. The V end lost 4 bases, the J end lost 2 bases, and 11 bases lay between the germline ends. The CDR3 is 15 residues long. Here the CDR3 DNA reads TGTGCCAGCAGTGGTCCGGGGTCCAACACCGGGGAGCTGTTTTTT. It encodes CASSGPGSNTGELFF.

V usage is TRBV28 and J usage is TRBJ1-2; 8 positions agree with TRBD1. Looked up from germline, CDR1 is MDHEN and CDR2 is SYDVKM. The CDR3 runs to 15 residues. The trim removed 7 bases at V and 4 bases at J, leaving 11 bases unmatched. CDR3 DNA sequence: TGTGCCAGCAAATTGGTGGGCCAGGGGGCCTATGGCTACACCTTC. This translates into CASKLVGQGAYGYTF.

This rearrangement joins TRBV6-5 to TRBJ2-7, with 10 positions matching TRBD1. V lost 2 bases, J lost 4 bases, and 5 bases stayed unmatched. The CDR3 has 15 amino acids. Germline V gene sequence: CDR1 MNHEY, CDR2 SVGAGI. For the CDR3, the DNA is TGTGCCAGCAGTTACCAGGGGACAGGGGTATACGAGCAGTACTTC. It specifies CASSYQGTGVYEQYF.

The rearrangement uses TRBV5-8 and TRBJ1-1; TRBD1 matches 8 bases. The V and J ends lost 3 bases and 5 bases, in that order; junction bases with no gene match: 3. Germline V lookup: CDR1 SGHTS, CDR2 YDEGEE. The CDR3 has 13 amino acids. In DNA form, the CDR3 reads TGTGCCAGCAGCTACCGACAGGGGACTGAAGCTTTCTTT. Translating gives CASSYRQGTEAFF.

This clone showed up just a few times. The V and J genes are TRBV14 and TRBJ2-3, with 8 bases lining up with TRBD2. The V gene's germline CDR1 is SGHDN and CDR2 FVKESK. V dropped 3 bases and J dropped 4; count of bases not matched to a gene: 18. The CDR3 loop spans 19 amino acids. DNA for the CDR3: TGTGCCAGCAGCCACGGACCGGATCAAAGACCGGGACTAGCAGATACGCAGTATTTT. This sequence encodes CASSHGPDQRPGLADTQYF.

The J gene is TRBJ1-5, the V gene TRBV6-6, with 11 bases fitting TRBD1. Germline lookup yields CDR1 MNHNY and CDR2 SVGAGI (reference sequence). V was clipped by 2 bases and J by 4 bases; unmatched bases: 4. This CDR3 has 16 residues. CDR3 protein: CASSYGGQGGNQPQHF. The CDR3 DNA is TGTGCCAGCAGTTACGGGGGACAGGGGGGAAATCAGCCCCAGCATTTT.

The chain uses TRBV4-2 and TRBJ2-1; 9 bases line up with TRBD2. This CDR3 is built from 17 residues. Germline lookup yields CDR1 LGHNA and CDR2 YNFKEQ. The trim removed 4 bases at V and 0 bases at J, leaving 7 bases unmatched. The CDR3 DNA reads TGTGCCAGCAGCCCGACCGGGACTAGCAACTCCTACAATGAGCAGTTCTTC. Amino acids: CASSPTGTSNSYNEQFF.

This clone was picked up a small number of times. The J gene is TRBJ1-1, the V gene TRBV6-6; D may be TRBD1 (5 bases). CDR3 length: 15 amino acids. Germline V gene data show CDR1 as MNHNY and CDR2 as SVGAGI (reference sequence). The V end lost 6 bases, the J end lost 7 bases, and 21 bases lay between the germline ends. This chain's CDR3 is CASSPGGAAEIEAFF. In nucleotides, the CDR3 is TGTGCCAGCAGCCCCGGGGGAGCGGCAGAAATTGAAGCTTTCTTT.

V is TRBV5-1 and J is TRBJ2-4; maybe TRBD2 (6 bases). This CDR3 region has 14 residues. V lost 0 bases and J lost 4, with 8 bases in between. Germline V gene sequence: CDR1 SGHRS, CDR2 YFSETQ. This CDR3 is CASSLDAGKNIQYF. CDR3 DNA: TGCGCCAGCAGCTTGGATGCGGGGAAAAACATTCAGTACTTC.

The gene calls are TRBV5-1 and TRBJ2-5; tentatively, D is TRBD2 (6 bases). Deletions cut 0 bases from V and 1 base from J, with 13 bases between. In germline, CDR1 is SGHRS, CDR2 YFSETQ. The CDR3 length is 16 residues. This CDR3 reads CASSLAGGPLQETQYF. Written as DNA, the CDR3 is TGCGCCAGCAGCTTGGCCGGAGGGCCTCTCCAAGAGACCCAGTACTTC.

This chain joins TRBV6-6 and TRBJ1-1; no reliable D call. The CDR3 totals 12 residues. Germline CDR1 and CDR2: MNHNY and SVGAGI (reference sequence). Trimming stripped 4 bases from V and 7 bases from J, with 10 bases between. The CDR3 DNA reads TGTGCCAGCAGTTTTTTGACACGTGAAGCTTTCTTT. It codes for CASSFLTREAFF.